Presented here are 20 T cell receptor beta chains from one specimen sequenced in a study of OX40 agonist ivuxolimab in advanced cancers. Clones were sequenced by immunoSEQ multiplex PCR, and TCRdb holds only the in-frame ones, with some missing. Seen here are 35,000 to 50,000 clones, roughly 86% observed once, and the top ten hold about 13%. Here the sequenced sample was CD4+ or CD8+ T cells sorted from blood, taken in a trial of the OX40 agonist ivuxolimab. The receptors were sampled from an adult with an advanced solid tumor such as melanoma, head and neck, liver or kidney cancer.

The chain carries TRBV9 and TRBJ1-1, with D uncertain. The CDR3 is 13 residues long. The V end was cut by 0 bases, the J end by 4 bases, with 7 bases between. Germline CDR1 reads SGDLS; CDR2 reads YYNGEE. Here the CDR3 reads CASSVDSGTEAFF. CDR3 bases: TGTGCCAGCAGCGTAGATTCCGGCACTGAAGCTTTCTTT.

The chain has TRBV9 and TRBJ1-1; TRBD1 matches 9 bases. Trimming cost V 3 bases and J 4 bases; bases outside gene matches: 10. This CDR3 spans 16 amino acids. Per the germline V gene, CDR1 is SGDLS and CDR2 is YYNGEE. CDR3 bases: TGTGCCAGCAGCGAATCACAGGGGGCGCGTGGCACTGAAGCTTTCTTT. Residues: CASSESQGARGTEAFF.

The chain carries TRBV5-1 and TRBJ2-5, with D tentatively TRBD2 (5 bases). Deletions cut 4 bases from V and 5 bases from J, with 12 bases between. The CDR3 sequence is 13 residues long. CDR1 and CDR2 from the germline V gene are SGHRS and YFSETQ. The CDR3 sequence is CASSPSGSETQYF. The DNA of the CDR3 is TGCGCCAGCAGCCCCTCGGGGTCTGAGACCCAGTACTTC.

The V gene is TRBV4-3, the J gene TRBJ2-7; a possible D gene is TRBD2 (6 bases). CDR1 LGHNA and CDR2 YSLEER come from the germline V gene. V was cut by 0 bases and J by 3 bases, with 15 bases left in between. The CDR3 contains 16 residues. CDR3 in DNA: TGCGCCAGCAGCCAAGATTGGCGGGGTGGATACTACGAGCAGTACTTC. Residues: CASSQDWRGGYYEQYF.

This chain links TRBV6-6 with TRBJ2-7; D remains unclear. V lost 5 bases and J 4 bases, leaving 12 bases between the germline ends. Germline assignment: CDR1 MNHNY and CDR2 SVGAGI (reference sequence). This CDR3 spans 13 amino acids. CDR3 loop: CASSPDGLYEQYF. The CDR3 DNA sequence: TGTGCCAGCAGTCCCGACGGGTTATACGAGCAGTACTTC.

CDR3 residues: CASTPGGEDYEQYF. The CDR3 coding sequence is TGTGCCAGCACTCCCGGGGGGGAGGACTACGAGCAGTACTTC. The rearrangement joins TRBV11-2 to TRBJ2-5, with 8 bases aligning to TRBD2. The J call may be incorrect, as the DNA end agrees better with TRBJ2-7. CDR1 is SGHAT and CDR2 is FQNNGV in the germline V gene. The CDR3 loop spans 14 amino acids.

The chain combines TRBV7-2 with TRBJ1-2; the match to TRBD1 covers 10 bases. Germline CDR1 SGHTA, CDR2 FQGNSA. The trim removed 4 bases at V and 5 bases at J, leaving 7 bases unmatched. CDR3 size: 15 residues. The CDR3 loop is CASSSMTGGLYGYTF. Written as DNA, the CDR3 is TGTGCCAGCAGCTCAATGACAGGGGGCCTATATGGCTACACCTTC.

The V gene is TRBV28, the J gene TRBJ2-7; a weak D match, TRBD1 (5 bases). The CDR3 has 13 amino acids. Trimming removed 5 bases from V and 1 base from J, with 9 bases in between. Germline V gene data show CDR1 as MDHEN and CDR2 as SYDVKM. DNA for the CDR3: TGTGCCAGCAGTGTTAAGGGGTCCTACGAGCAGTACTTC. This encodes CASSVKGSYEQYF.

V gene TRBV7-9 combines with J gene TRBJ1-5; 7 bases agree with TRBD1. The junction had 14 bases not matched to a gene; V was cut back by 8 bases and J by 1 base. Germline assignment: CDR1 SEHNR and CDR2 FQNEAQ (reference sequence). This CDR3 is 17 amino acids long. The CDR3 is CASGEGAGTLSNQPQHF. The DNA for the CDR3 is TGTGCCAGCGGAGAGGGGGCGGGGACTTTAAGCAATCAGCCCCAGCATTTT.

J is TRBJ2-5 and V is TRBV10-2; 8 positions match TRBD2. This CDR3 has 17 amino acids. Germline CDR1 reads WSHSY; CDR2 reads SAAADI. J was trimmed by 4 bases and V by 7 bases; bases with no gene match: 17. The CDR3 is CASTARKGNREGETQYF. CDR3 sequence (DNA): TGCGCCAGCACAGCGAGGAAAGGGAACCGGGAGGGAGAGACCCAGTACTTC.

The chain uses TRBV16 and TRBJ2-2; weak D call: TRBD1 (6 bases). Trimming removed 6 bases at V and 6 bases at J, with 8 bases between. This CDR3 has 12 amino acids. Germline CDR1 reads KGHSY; CDR2 reads FQNENV. CDR3 nucleotides: TGTGCCAGCAGACAGGGTCCCGGGGAGCTGTTTTTT. This encodes CASRQGPGELFF.

V gene TRBV18 combines with J gene TRBJ2-7; 7 positions agree with TRBD1. This CDR3 spans 13 amino acids. J lost 5 bases, V lost 3 bases, and 4 bases had no gene match. CDR1 and CDR2 from the germline V gene are KGHSH and LQKENI. CDR3 nucleotide sequence: TGTGCCAGCTCACCTTTCGACAGGGACGAGCAGTACTTC. Translating gives CASSPFDRDEQYF.

This chain links TRBV9 with TRBJ2-2; 8 bases align to TRBD1. The CDR3 sequence is 15 residues long. Trimming cost V 0 bases and J 3 bases; bases outside gene matches: 1. In germline, CDR1 is SGDLS, CDR2 YYNGEE. The CDR3 DNA is TGTGCCAGCAGCGTAGGACAGGGGCACACCGGGGAGCTGTTTTTT. Residues: CASSVGQGHTGELFF.

The chain is built from TRBV2 and TRBJ2-5, with 9 bases aligning to TRBD1. The length of the CDR3 is 20 residues. The junction had 25 bases not matched to a gene; V was cut back by 7 bases and J by 4 bases. Germline V gene data show CDR1 as SNHLY and CDR2 as FYNNEI. Here the CDR3 DNA reads TGTGCCAGCATTGGCTTAATCCGGGACAGGGCCCCTACCCCCCGAGAGACCCAGTACTTC. It is translated as CASIGLIRDRAPTPRETQYF. Combining the CDR3 with reference TRBV2 and TRBJ2-5 gives the whole variable domain EPEVTQTPSHQVTQMGQEVILRCVPISNHLYFYWYRQILGQKVEFLVSFYNNEISEKSEIFDDQFSVERPDGSNFTLKIRSTKLEDSAMYFCASIGLIRDRAPTPRETQYFGPGTRLLVL.

The chain recombines TRBV9 with TRBJ2-7; 9 positions agree with TRBD2. CDR1 SGDLS and CDR2 YYNGEE come from the germline V gene. Unmatched junction bases numbered 6, after V lost 0 bases and J lost 5 bases. The length of the CDR3 is 15 residues. The CDR3 DNA reads as TGTGCCAGCAGCGTAGGCGGGGGGGCACTTAACGAGCAGTACTTC. It codes for CASSVGGGALNEQYF. Full variable domain (remainder filled in from reference TRBV9 and TRBJ2-7): DSGVTQTPKHLITATGQRVTLRCSPRSGDLSVYWYQQSLDQGLQFLIQYYNGEERAKGNILERFSAQQFPDLHSELNLSSLELGDSALYFCASSVGGGALNEQYFGPGTRLTVT.

J is TRBJ2-7 and V is TRBV21-1. TRBV21-1 is annotated as a pseudogene. This CDR3 is built from 15 residues. The CDR3 region has the DNA TGTGCCAGCAGTAGACGGGGCCTTATCTCCTACGAGCAGTACTTC. This translates into CASSRRGLISYEQYF.

The chain links TRBV6-6 to TRBJ2-1; possibly TRBD1 or TRBD2 for D (5 bases each). Germline V CDR1 and CDR2: MNHNY, SVGAGI (reference sequence). The ends were cut back, 5 bases at V and 3 bases at J, with 14 bases in the middle. The CDR3 runs to 15 residues. The CDR3 loop reads CASSLEWGNYNEQFF. CDR3 bases: TGTGCCAGCAGTCTCGAGTGGGGGAACTACAATGAGCAGTTCTTC.

This clone has only a few counts. As the CDR3 is not closed by the conserved phenylalanine or tryptophan, this likely results from a read error. V and J are TRBV10-1 and TRBJ1-6; D gene unclear. Deletions cut 0 bases from V and 8 bases from J, with 5 bases between. CDR3 length: 13 amino acids. Germline-derived CDR1 and CDR2 are WNHNN and SYGVQD (reference sequence). CDR3 in amino acids: CASSESLDSPLHL. Here the CDR3 DNA reads TGCGCCAGCAGTGAGTCCCTTGATTCACCCCTCCACCTT.

This clone was recorded only once. This chain links TRBV7-9 with TRBJ1-1; the match to TRBD1 covers 7 bases. Trimming removed 1 base from V and 3 bases from J; junction bases left unmatched: 14. Germline CDR1 is SEHNR and CDR2 is FQNEAQ (reference sequence). CDR3 size: 18 residues. The CDR3 is CASSLGVGGFPTHTEAFF. DNA for the CDR3: TGTGCCAGCAGCTTAGGGGTAGGGGGCTTCCCCACCCACACTGAAGCTTTCTTT.

This chain uses TRBV19 with TRBJ2-7, with D possibly called TRBD1 or TRBD2 (6 bases each). V gave up 8 bases and J gave up 7 bases, with 24 bases separating them. From germline, CDR1 is LNHDA and CDR2 SQIVND (reference sequence). This CDR3 has 15 residues. CDR3 in DNA: TGTGCCAGTGAGGGGGATGAAAATCTAGGGAGGGAGCAGTACTTC. Translated: CASEGDENLGREQYF. Filled out from reference TRBV19 and TRBJ2-7, the complete variable domain reads DGGITQSPKYLFRKEGQNVTLSCEQNLNHDAMYWYRQDPGQGLRLIYYSQIVNDFQKGDIAEGYSVSREKKESFPLTVTSAQKNPTAFYLCASEGDENLGREQYFGPGTRLTVT.